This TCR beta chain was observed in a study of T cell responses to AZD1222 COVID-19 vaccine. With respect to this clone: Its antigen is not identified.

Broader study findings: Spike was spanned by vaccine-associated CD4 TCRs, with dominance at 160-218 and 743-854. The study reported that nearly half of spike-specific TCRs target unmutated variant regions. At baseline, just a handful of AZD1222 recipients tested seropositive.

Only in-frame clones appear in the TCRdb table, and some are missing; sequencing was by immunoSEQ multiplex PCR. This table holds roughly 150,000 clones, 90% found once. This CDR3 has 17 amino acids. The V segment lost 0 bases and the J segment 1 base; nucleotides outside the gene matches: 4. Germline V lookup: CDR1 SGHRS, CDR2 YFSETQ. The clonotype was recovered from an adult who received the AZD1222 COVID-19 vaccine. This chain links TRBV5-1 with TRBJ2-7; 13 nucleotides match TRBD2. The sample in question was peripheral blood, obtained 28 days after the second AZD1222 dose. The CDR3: CASSLGLAGGRSYEQYF. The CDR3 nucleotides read TGCGCCAGCAGCTTGGGACTAGCGGGAGGAAGGTCCTACGAGCAGTACTTC.